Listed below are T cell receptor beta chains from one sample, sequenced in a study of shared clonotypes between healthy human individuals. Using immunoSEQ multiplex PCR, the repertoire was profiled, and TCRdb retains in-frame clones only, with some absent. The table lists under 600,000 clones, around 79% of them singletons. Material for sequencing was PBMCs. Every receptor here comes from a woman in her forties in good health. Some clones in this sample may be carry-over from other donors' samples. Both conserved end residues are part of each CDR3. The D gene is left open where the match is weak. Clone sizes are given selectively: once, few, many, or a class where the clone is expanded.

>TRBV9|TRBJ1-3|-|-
CASSEDLGNTIYF
TGTGCCAGCAGCGAGGACTTAGGAAACACCATATATTTT
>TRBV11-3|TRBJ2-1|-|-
CASSLGVSRDEQFF
TGTGCCAGCAGCTTAGGCGTTAGCAGGGATGAGCAGTTCTTC
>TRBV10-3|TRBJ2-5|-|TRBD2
CAISDTSGKETQYF
TGTGCCATCAGTGACACTAGCGGGAAAGAGACCCAGTACTTC
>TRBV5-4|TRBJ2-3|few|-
CASGADGGDTDTQYF
TGTGCCAGCGGAGCGGACGGCGGAGACACAGATACGCAGTATTTT
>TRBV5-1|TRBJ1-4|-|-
CASRTSQEEKLFF
TGCGCCAGCAGAACCTCGCAGGAAGAAAAACTGTTTTTT
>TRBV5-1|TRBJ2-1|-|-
CASGLDSGRSSYNEQFF
TGCGCCAGCGGACTGGACTCGGGACGGAGCTCCTACAATGAGCAGTTCTTC
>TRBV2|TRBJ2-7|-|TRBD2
CASGARTSGGFGEQYF
TGTGCCAGCGGGGCGAGGACTAGCGGAGGATTTGGGGAGCAGTACTTC
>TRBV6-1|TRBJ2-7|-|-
CASSEEAVYEQYF
TGTGCCAGCAGTGAAGAGGCCGTCTACGAGCAGTACTTC
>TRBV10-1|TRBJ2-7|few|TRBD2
CASSEGAGGFEQYF
TGCGCCAGCAGTGAGGGGGCGGGAGGGTTCGAGCAGTACTTC
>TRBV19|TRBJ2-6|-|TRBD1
CASSATGTGGYGANVLTF
TGTGCCAGTAGTGCCACCGGGACAGGGGGGTATGGGGCCAACGTCCTGACTTTC
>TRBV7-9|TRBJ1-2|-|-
CASSLAGGRDYGYTF
TGTGCCAGCAGCTTAGCGGGGGGGCGCGACTATGGCTACACCTTC
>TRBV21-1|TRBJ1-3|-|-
CAHGRAHSGNTIYF
TGTGCCCACGGGAGGGCCCACTCTGGAAACACCATATATTTT
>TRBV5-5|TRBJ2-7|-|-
CASSLVSSYEQYF
TGTGCCAGCAGCTTAGTCAGCTCCTACGAGCAGTACTTC
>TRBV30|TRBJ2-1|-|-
CAWSPDSYNEQFF
TGTGCCTGGAGTCCCGATAGCTACAATGAGCAGTTCTTC
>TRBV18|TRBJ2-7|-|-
CASSLEAVYEQYF
TGTGCCAGCTCACTTGAAGCTGTCTACGAGCAGTACTTC
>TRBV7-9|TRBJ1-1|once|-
CASSARAREAFF
TGTGCCAGCAGCGCCCGGGCCCGTGAAGCTTTCTTT
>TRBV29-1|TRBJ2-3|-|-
CSVESDTDTQYF
TGCAGCGTTGAGTCGGACACAGATACGCAGTATTTT
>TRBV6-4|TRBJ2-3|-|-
CASSRHRLPVTSTDTQYF
TGTGCCAGCAGTCGGCACCGGCTACCTGTAACTAGCACAGATACGCAGTATTTT
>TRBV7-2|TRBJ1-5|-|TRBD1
CASSPRDRGGNQPQHF
TGTGCCAGCAGCCCAAGGGACAGGGGTGGCAATCAGCCCCAGCATTTT
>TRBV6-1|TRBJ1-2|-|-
CASSEQPGGDYGYTF
TGTGCCAGCAGTGAACAACCCGGGGGAGACTATGGCTACACCTTC
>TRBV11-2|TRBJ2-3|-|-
CASSRVSTDTQYF
TGTGCCAGCAGCCGAGTTAGCACAGATACGCAGTATTTT
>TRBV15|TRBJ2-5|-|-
CATSRDLQETQYF
TGTGCCACCAGCAGGGACCTTCAAGAGACCCAGTACTTC
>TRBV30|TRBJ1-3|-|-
CAWSQGYSGNTIYF
TGTGCCTGGAGTCAGGGGTACTCTGGAAACACCATATATTTT
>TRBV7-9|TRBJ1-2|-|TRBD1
CASSDRGPNYGYTF
TGTGCCAGCAGCGACAGGGGACCTAACTATGGCTACACCTTC
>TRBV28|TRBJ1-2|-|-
CASRSTGKSYGYTF
TGTGCCAGCAGGTCTACAGGGAAATCCTATGGCTACACCTTC